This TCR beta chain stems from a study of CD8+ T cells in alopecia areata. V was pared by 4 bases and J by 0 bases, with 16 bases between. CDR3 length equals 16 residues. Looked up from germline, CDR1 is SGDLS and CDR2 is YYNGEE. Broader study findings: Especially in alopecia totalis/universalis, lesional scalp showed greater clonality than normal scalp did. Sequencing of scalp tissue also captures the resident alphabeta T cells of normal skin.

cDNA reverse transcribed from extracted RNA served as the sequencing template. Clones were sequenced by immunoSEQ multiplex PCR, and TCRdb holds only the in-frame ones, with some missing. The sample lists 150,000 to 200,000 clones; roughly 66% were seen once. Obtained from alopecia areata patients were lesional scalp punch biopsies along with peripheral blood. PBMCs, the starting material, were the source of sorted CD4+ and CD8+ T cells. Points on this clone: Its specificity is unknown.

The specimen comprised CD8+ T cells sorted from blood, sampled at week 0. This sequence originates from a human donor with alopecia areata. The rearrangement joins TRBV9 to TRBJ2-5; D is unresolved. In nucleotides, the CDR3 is TGTGCCAGCAGCTTCCGAAACAGTCTAAACCAAGAGACCCAGTACTTC. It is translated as CASSFRNSLNQETQYF.